The T cell receptor beta chain described here comes from a study of technical replicates of blood from a handful of donors. The table came from immunoSEQ multiplex PCR; TCRdb's copy has only in-frame clones and leaves some out. The sample consists of around 53,000 clones, around nine tenths of them appearing once. This TCR derives from a human donor in good health. Some clones in this sample may be carry-over from other donors' samples. Sequencing was performed on PBMCs.

The CDR3: CSGTTQETQYF. In nucleotides, the CDR3 is TGCAGTGGAACCACACAAGAGACCCAGTACTTC. The J gene is TRBJ2-5, the V gene TRBV20-1; D unclear. The CDR3 extends over 11 amino acids. CDR1 is DFQATT and CDR2 is SNEGSKA in the germline V gene (reference sequence). Trimming stripped 7 bases from V and 2 bases from J, with 8 bases between.